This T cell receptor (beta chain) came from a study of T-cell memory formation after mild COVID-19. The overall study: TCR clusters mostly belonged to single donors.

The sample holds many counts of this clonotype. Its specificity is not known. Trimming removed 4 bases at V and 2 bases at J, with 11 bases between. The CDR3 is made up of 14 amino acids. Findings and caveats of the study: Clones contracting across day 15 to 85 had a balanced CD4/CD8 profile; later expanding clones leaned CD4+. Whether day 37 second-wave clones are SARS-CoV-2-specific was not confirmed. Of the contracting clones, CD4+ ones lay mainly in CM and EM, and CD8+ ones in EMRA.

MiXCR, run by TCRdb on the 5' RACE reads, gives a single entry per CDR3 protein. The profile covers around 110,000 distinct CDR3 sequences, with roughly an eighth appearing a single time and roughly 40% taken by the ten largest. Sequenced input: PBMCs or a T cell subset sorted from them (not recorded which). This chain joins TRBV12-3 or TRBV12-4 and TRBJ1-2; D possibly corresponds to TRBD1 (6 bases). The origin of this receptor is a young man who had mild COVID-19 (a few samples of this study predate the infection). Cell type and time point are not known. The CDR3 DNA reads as TGTGCCAGCAGTTCTTTACAGGGAAACTATGGCTACACCTTC. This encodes CASSSLQGNYGYTF.